This section outlines one TCR beta chain sequence together with its context. Its antigen is not known. The CDR3 contains 13 residues. Germline-derived CDR1 and CDR2 are SNHLY and FYNNEI. Trimming pared 3 bases from V and 5 bases from J, leaving 10 bases between. The record originates from a study of cytomegalovirus exposure and HLA in healthy donors. Background on the study: The same platform used for the 666 first-cohort repertoires was also used for the roughly 120 validation repertoires, as a later analysis reported.

Study observations and caveats: The listing of fewer than 200 TCR beta chains classed them as cytomegalovirus-associated.

TCRdb keeps only in-frame clones here, not all; method: immunoSEQ multiplex PCR. Among about 110,000 clones listed, about 92% were seen once. Sequencing was carried out using PBMCs. The TCR originated in a woman in her late teens or twenties in good health and CMV-seronegative. The genes are TRBV2 and TRBJ1-1; unclear D gene. CDR3 nucleotides: TGTGCCAGCAGTGACTTGGGGAGGACTGAAGCTTTCTTT. Residues: CASSDLGRTEAFF. Supplemented by reference TRBV2 and TRBJ1-1, the full variable domain reads EPEVTQTPSHQVTQMGQEVILRCVPISNHLYFYWYRQILGQKVEFLVSFYNNEISEKSEIFDDQFSVERPDGSNFTLKIRSTKLEDSAMYFCASSDLGRTEAFFGQGTRLTVV.